The 18 T cell receptor beta chains in this list originate from one sample, sequenced in a study of monozygotic twins with inflammatory bowel disease. From the 5' RACE reads, TCRdb lists one entry per CDR3 protein and no DNA. The sample has more than 350,000 distinct CDR3 sequences. The sequenced sample was blood. These receptors all come from a human donor with ulcerative colitis or Crohn's disease, or a healthy co-twin of an affected twin (not recorded which).

The chain is built from TRBV5-1 and TRBJ2-7; without DNA, the TCRdb call of TRBD2 cannot be checked. Germline V lookup: CDR1 SGHRS, CDR2 YFSETQ. This CDR3 has 16 residues. The CDR3 is CASSLSGRLADYEQYF. The full variable domain, its missing parts supplied by reference TRBV5-1 and TRBJ2-7, is KAGVTQTPRYLIKTRGQQVTLSCSPISGHRSVSWYQQTPGQGLQFLFEYFSETQRNKGNFPGRFSGRQFSNSRSEMNVSTLELGDSALYLCASSLSGRLADYEQYFGPGTRLTVT.

The V call is TRBV10-3, the J call TRBJ2-1; TCRdb proposes TRBD1, but this gene call is untestable without DNA. Germline V gene data show CDR1 as ENHRY and CDR2 as SYGVKD. The CDR3 runs to 14 residues. The chain's CDR3 is CAIMGEGAYNEQFF.

The gene calls are TRBV5-1 and TRBJ2-2; TCRdb gives TRBD1 as the D gene, but with no DNA this cannot be confirmed. In germline, CDR1 is SGHRS, CDR2 YFSETQ. The CDR3 spans 17 residues. The CDR3 region is CASSTRTGGSSIGELFF.

The chain uses TRBV7-9 and TRBJ1-2. This CDR3 is built from 14 residues. Germline V gene data show CDR1 as SEHNR and CDR2 as FQNEAQ (reference sequence). CDR3 region: CASSLSDRSYGYTF.

This rearrangement joins TRBV12-3 or TRBV12-4 to TRBJ1-2; TCRdb proposes TRBD1, but this gene call is untestable without DNA. The CDR3 length is 15 residues. The CDR3 protein is CASSIRPGQGIGYTF.

The rearrangement uses TRBV21-1 and TRBJ2-1; lacking DNA, the TRBD2 call made by TCRdb goes unchecked. TRBV21-1 is labeled a pseudogene. The CDR3 runs to 18 residues. The CDR3 region is CASIHLTKGLAENNEQFF.

The chain is built from TRBV5-1 and TRBJ2-5. The germline V gene encodes CDR1 SGHRS and CDR2 YFSETQ. CDR3 length equals 14 residues. CDR3 loop: CASSFAGVQETQYF.

The chain uses TRBV7-3 and TRBJ2-1. The CDR3 totals 16 residues. CDR1 is SGHTA and CDR2 is FQGTGA in the germline V gene. CDR3 region: CASSLNSATVYNEQFF. Based on the CDR3 plus reference TRBV7-3 and TRBJ2-1, the full variable domain is GAGVSQTPSNKVTEKGKYVELRCDPISGHTALYWYRQSLGQGPEFLIYFQGTGAADDSGLPNDRFFAVRPEGSVSTLKIQRTERGDSAVYLCASSLNSATVYNEQFFGPGTRLTVL.

The gene calls are TRBV18 and TRBJ2-3; TCRdb indicates TRBD2, and absent DNA this call remains unverified. The CDR3 extends over 16 amino acids. The germline CDR1 and CDR2 sequences are KGHSH and LQKENI. The CDR3 loop is CASSPPSGGPTDTQYF.

The chain combines TRBV30 with TRBJ2-2. The germline V gene encodes CDR1 GTSNPN and CDR2 SVGIG (reference sequence). The CDR3 length is 12 residues. Here the CDR3 reads CASTPGTGELFF.

V is TRBV2 and J is TRBJ1-6; the TCRdb D gene call, TRBD1, has no DNA to confirm it. The CDR3 covers 15 residues. Germline lookup yields CDR1 SNHLY and CDR2 FYNNEI. The CDR3 is CASRQDLSYNSPLHF.

The rearrangement uses TRBV10-3 and TRBJ2-7. The germline CDR1 and CDR2 sequences are ENHRY and SYGVKD. This CDR3 region has 13 residues. CDR3 amino acids: CAIRDSSSYEQYF.

V and J are TRBV29-1 and TRBJ2-7; lacking DNA, the TRBD2 call made by TCRdb goes unchecked. This CDR3 has 13 amino acids. Germline-derived CDR1 and CDR2 are SQVTM and ANQGSEA. The CDR3: CSVMVAGGYEQYF.

V and J are TRBV6-1 and TRBJ1-2; TCRdb designates TRBD1, a call that cannot be tested without DNA. CDR1 is MNHNS and CDR2 is SASEGT in the germline V gene. CDR3 size: 15 residues. The CDR3 sequence is CASSSGGPTNYGYTF.

This chain links TRBV29-1 with TRBJ2-3. Looked up from germline, CDR1 is SQVTM and CDR2 is ANQGSEA. The CDR3 has 11 amino acids. CDR3 sequence reads: CSLGFGDTQYF.

The rearrangement joins TRBV25-1 to TRBJ1-2; the TCRdb D gene call, TRBD1, has no DNA to confirm it. CDR1 is MGHDK, CDR2 SYGVNS, per germline. The CDR3 totals 15 residues. The CDR3 protein is CASSESGRFGYGYTF.

The chain is built from TRBV4-1 and TRBJ1-6; TCRdb outputs TRBD1, but without DNA this stays unchecked. CDR1 and CDR2 from the germline V gene are MGHRA and YSYEKL. The CDR3 runs 15 residues. The CDR3 loop reads CASSLDRGPFSPLHF.

This sequence joins TRBV2 and TRBJ1-2. CDR1 SNHLY and CDR2 FYNNEI come from the germline V gene. The CDR3 is 14 amino acids. CDR3 in amino acids: CASSRSQYNYGYTF.